Sequencing of this T cell receptor (beta chain) was carried out in a study of blood T cell repertoires in COVID-19. Study-level information: PBMCs, B-cell-depleted T cells, or T cells were the source of the cDNA or gDNA that made up the material.

Participants were aged roughly 18 to 90 years, lived in some 23 US areas, and enrolled virtually. Germline V CDR1 and CDR2: MNHEY, SVGAGI. V was trimmed by 7 bases and J by 8 bases, leaving 20 bases between them. There are 14 residues in the CDR3. Method: immunoSEQ multiplex PCR; TCRdb's copy keeps in-frame clones and lacks some. Counted here are over 200,000 clones, around 89% occurring once; the ten biggest clones make up roughly 2.3%. The chain couples TRBV6-5 to TRBJ1-1; D is perhaps TRBD1 (5 bases). The source material was PBMCs or T cells enriched from blood (not recorded which). The TCR originated in a woman between 35 and 50 years old with acute COVID-19. This CDR3 reads CASNFPGLHREAFF. For the CDR3, the DNA is TGTGCCAGCAACTTCCCGGGACTTCATCGAGAAGCTTTCTTT.